The 24 T cell receptor beta chains in this list originate from one sample, sequenced in a study of cytomegalovirus exposure and HLA in healthy donors (dated by TCRdb to about 2017). Libraries came from the immunoSEQ multiplex PCR assay. The multiplex PCR relied on a mix of 60 forward primers for TCR Vbeta segments and 13 reverse primers for TCR Jbeta segments. The source is immuneACCESS, and TCRdb retained only in-frame sequences with V and J called. Part of the clones is not carried over; for the studies checked, unresolved V genes explain less than half of this, and the remainder is unexplained. The table for this sample lists 110,000 to 150,000 clones; almost 80% of them were counted only once. Clones ranked in the top ten supply 1.5% to 2% of the sample. The specimen sequenced was PBMCs. These receptors all come from a woman in her twenties or thirties in good health and CMV-seronegative.

The CDR3 sequence is CASSVVSGRMGGYTF. CDR3 nucleotides: TGTGCCAGCAGCGTAGTATCAGGGAGGATGGGTGGCTACACCTTC. V usage is TRBV9 and J usage is TRBJ1-2; the D gene is possibly TRBD1 (5 bases). This CDR3 spans 15 amino acids. Germline CDR1 is SGDLS and CDR2 is YYNGEE. Trimming cost V 0 bases and J 7 bases, with 16 bases left between them.

This clone was seen once. This chain joins TRBV18 and TRBJ2-5, with a possible D match to TRBD1 (6 bases). Germline CDR1 reads KGHSH; CDR2 reads LQKENI. V was clipped by 2 bases and J by 3 bases, with 10 bases between them. CDR3 size: 14 residues. The CDR3 coding sequence is TGTGCCAGCTCACCATTAGGGGGTGAAGAGACCCAGTACTTC. Residues: CASSPLGGEETQYF.

This clone was detected a few times. This chain connects TRBV28 to TRBJ1-2, with 7 positions matching TRBD1. CDR1 MDHEN and CDR2 SYDVKM come from the germline V gene. V lost 6 bases and J lost 8; bases outside the gene matches: 9. This CDR3 comprises 13 residues. The CDR3 loop is CASSSGQLVGYTF. In DNA form, the CDR3 reads TGTGCCAGCAGCTCGGGACAGTTGGTAGGCTACACCTTC.

V usage is TRBV30 and J usage is TRBJ1-1, with 10 nucleotides matching TRBD1. V was pared by 4 bases and J by 5 bases, with 10 bases of the junction left unmatched. Germline CDR1 and CDR2: GTSNPN and SVGIG (reference sequence). CDR3 size: 15 residues. The CDR3 DNA reads as TGTGCCTGGACGGGACAGGGGACATTCGGGACTGAAGCTTTCTTT. This sequence encodes CAWTGQGTFGTEAFF.

This chain joins TRBV6-5 and TRBJ1-1, with D perhaps TRBD1 (6 bases). Germline CDR1 reads MNHEY; CDR2 reads SVGAGI. Trimming cost V 5 bases and J 1 base, with 8 bases left between them. The CDR3 extends over 13 amino acids. This chain's CDR3 is CASSTGRNTEAFF. Here the CDR3 DNA reads TGTGCCAGCAGTACAGGGAGGAACACTGAAGCTTTCTTT.

This sequence joins TRBV29-1 and TRBJ2-2; 9 bases agree with TRBD2. The trim removed 8 bases at V and 8 bases at J, leaving 12 bases unmatched. CDR1 is SQVTM and CDR2 is ANQGSEA in the germline V gene. This CDR3 has 14 amino acids. The CDR3 is CSPSGSGGGGELFF. As DNA, the CDR3 is TGCAGCCCCTCGGGTAGCGGGGGAGGGGGGGAGCTGTTTTTT.

The genes are TRBV6-5 and TRBJ1-6, with TRBD1 as a possible D gene (5 bases). Germline loops: CDR1 MNHEY, CDR2 SVGAGI. This CDR3 has 14 residues. Trimming took 6 bases from V and 10 from J, leaving 16 bases between them. DNA for the CDR3: TGTGCCAGCAGCCCCCGGGGGGTAGTCTCACCCCTCCACTTT. Translated, it gives CASSPRGVVSPLHF.

This clone has only a few counts. The chain links TRBV5-4 to TRBJ1-1; D might be TRBD1 (5 bases). This CDR3 has 13 residues. V lost 4 bases, J lost 1 base, and 8 bases lay in between. From germline, CDR1 is SGHNT and CDR2 YYREEE (reference sequence). CDR3 region: CASSIQENTEAFF. In nucleotides, the CDR3 is TGTGCCAGCAGCATACAGGAGAACACTGAAGCTTTCTTT. Combining the CDR3 with reference TRBV5-4 and TRBJ1-1 gives the whole variable domain ETGVTQSPTHLIKTRGQQVTLRCSSQSGHNTVSWYQQALGQGPQFIFQYYREEENGRGNFPPRFSGLQFPNYSSELNVNALELDDSALYLCASSIQENTEAFFGQGTRLTVV.

The rearrangement uses TRBV7-3 and TRBJ1-1; the D gene is possibly TRBD1 (5 bases). V lost 1 base and J 4 bases, leaving 16 bases between the germline ends. Germline lookup yields CDR1 SGHTA and CDR2 FQGTGA. The CDR3 totals 16 residues. The CDR3 loop reads CASSLIGTNQGTEAFF. As DNA, the CDR3 is TGTGCCAGCAGCTTAATCGGGACTAACCAGGGCACTGAAGCTTTCTTT.

As DNA, the CDR3 is TGCGCCAGCAGCCCGGGGGACTTCCACCTCACCTACAATGAGCAGTTCTTC. Residues: CASSPGDFHLTYNEQFF. The genes are TRBV5-1 and TRBJ2-1, with D maybe TRBD2 (6 bases). Deletions cut 4 bases from V and 2 bases from J, with 19 bases between. CDR1 and CDR2 (germline): SGHRS, YFSETQ. The CDR3 loop spans 17 amino acids.

V is TRBV9 and J is TRBJ2-3; 7 bases map to TRBD2. After removal of 0 bases from V and 0 bases from J, the junction contained 7 bases not matched to a gene. Looked up from germline, CDR1 is SGDLS and CDR2 is YYNGEE. CDR3 length: 17 amino acids. For the CDR3, the DNA is TGTGCCAGCAGCGTAGGGTCCGGGGGGTTTAGCACAGATACGCAGTATTTT. Residues: CASSVGSGGFSTDTQYF.

The chain uses TRBV5-6 and TRBJ2-1; D not resolved. The CDR3 has 13 amino acids. CDR1 and CDR2 from the germline V gene are SGHDT and YYEEEE. Trimming shortened V by 2 bases and J by 2 bases, and 5 bases separated the two germline ends. CDR3: CASSLDTYNEQFF. DNA of the CDR3: TGTGCCAGCAGCTTAGACACCTACAATGAGCAGTTCTTC. Supplemented by reference TRBV5-6 and TRBJ2-1, the full variable domain reads DAGVTQSPTHLIKTRGQQVTLRCSPKSGHDTVSWYQQALGQGPQFIFQYYEEEERQRGNFPDRFSGHQFPNYSSELNVNALLLGDSALYLCASSLDTYNEQFFGPGTRLTVL.

V usage is TRBV27 and J usage is TRBJ2-7; D gene unclear. CDR1 and CDR2 (germline): MNHEY, SMNVEV (reference sequence). This CDR3 region has 13 residues. V lost 2 bases and J 0 bases, leaving 5 bases between the germline ends. This CDR3 is CASSLGNSYEQYF. CDR3 coding DNA: TGTGCCAGCAGTTTAGGCAACTCCTACGAGCAGTACTTC.

The chain carries TRBV27 and TRBJ1-2; the D gene is possibly TRBD1 (6 bases). With 8 bases removed from V and 4 bases from J, the gap between germline ends came to 20 bases. CDR1 MNHEY and CDR2 SMNVEV come from the germline V gene (reference sequence). The CDR3 contains 15 residues. The CDR3: CASAQRGGPVYGYTF. The CDR3 nucleotides read TGTGCCAGCGCTCAACGCGGGGGGCCGGTCTATGGCTACACCTTC.

The rearrangement joins TRBV9 to TRBJ2-7, with 9 bases that match TRBD2. The CDR3 consists of 16 residues. V trimming: 0 bases; J trimming: 6 bases; junction bases outside the gene matches: 10. Germline V gives CDR1 SGDLS, CDR2 YYNGEE. The CDR3 reads CASSVGLAGLSGEQYF. As DNA, the CDR3 is TGTGCCAGCAGCGTAGGGCTAGCGGGGCTCTCGGGCGAGCAGTACTTC. The variable domain in full, with the rest retrieved from reference TRBV9 and TRBJ2-7, is DSGVTQTPKHLITATGQRVTLRCSPRSGDLSVYWYQQSLDQGLQFLIQYYNGEERAKGNILERFSAQQFPDLHSELNLSSLELGDSALYFCASSVGLAGLSGEQYFGPGTRLTVT.

The chain has TRBV7-9 and TRBJ1-4, with D maybe TRBD1 (6 bases). Germline V gene sequence: CDR1 SEHNR, CDR2 FQNEAQ (reference sequence). The CDR3 is 14 amino acids. V lost 4 bases and J 8 bases, leaving 14 bases between the germline ends. The CDR3 sequence is CASSSYREREKLFF. The CDR3 bases are TGTGCCAGCAGCTCATACAGGGAACGAGAAAAACTGTTTTTT.

The V and J genes are TRBV9 and TRBJ2-7, with 7 bases lining up with TRBD1. This CDR3 region has 15 residues. The V segment lost 4 bases and the J segment 1 base; nucleotides outside the gene matches: 8. The V gene's germline CDR1 is SGDLS and CDR2 YYNGEE. The CDR3 DNA reads TGTGCCAGCAGCCAGCGGACAGGTTTTTCCTACGAGCAGTACTTC. Residues: CASSQRTGFSYEQYF.

A note on this clone: The sample holds other DNA sequences that translate to the same CDR3. The rearrangement links TRBV5-1 to TRBJ2-3; 7 bases map to TRBD2. The CDR3 is made up of 15 amino acids. V lost 0 bases to trimming and J lost 6 bases; unmatched junction nucleotides: 7. CDR1 is SGHRS and CDR2 is YFSETQ in the germline V gene. DNA of the CDR3: TGCGCCAGCAGCTTGGAGCGGGGCGCAGGGGATACGCAGTATTTT. It translates to CASSLERGAGDTQYF.

V is TRBV7-2 and J is TRBJ1-5; maybe TRBD1 (6 bases). V was cut by 5 bases and J by 0 bases, with 14 bases left in between. Germline-derived CDR1 and CDR2 are SGHTA and FQGNSA. The CDR3 contains 16 residues. The CDR3, as DNA: TGTGCCAGCAGCCCCGGGACACCCTATAGCAATCAGCCCCAGCATTTT. Its translation is CASSPGTPYSNQPQHF.

The rearrangement links TRBV7-2 to TRBJ2-7, with TRBD2 matching over 13 bases. In germline, CDR1 is SGHTA, CDR2 FQGNSA. This CDR3 has 17 amino acids. The junction had 7 bases not matched to a gene; V was cut back by 5 bases and J by 0 bases. DNA of the CDR3: TGTGCCAGCAGCCCCCTACTAGCGGGGGGGGTCTCCTACGAGCAGTACTTC. Its protein product is CASSPLLAGGVSYEQYF.

The chain recombines TRBV5-4 with TRBJ2-4; D is possibly TRBD1 (5 bases). CDR1 is SGHNT, CDR2 YYREEE, per germline (reference sequence). This CDR3 contains 16 residues. V lost 3 bases, J lost 1 base, and 14 bases lay in between. CDR3 residues: CASSSRSRDAKNIQYF. The CDR3 DNA is TGTGCCAGCAGCTCACGCAGCAGGGATGCCAAAAACATTCAGTACTTC.

Only one count was recorded for this clone. The rearrangement uses TRBV20-1 and TRBJ2-1; unclear D gene. In germline, CDR1 is DFQATT, CDR2 SNEGSKA (reference sequence). Trimming removed 3 bases at V and 9 bases at J, with 9 bases between. CDR3 length: 11 amino acids. CDR3 sequence: CSASWWAEQFF. DNA for the CDR3: TGCAGTGCTAGTTGGTGGGCTGAGCAGTTCTTC.

This clone was detected only a few times. The chain is built from TRBV29-1 and TRBJ1-1, with D hard to call. CDR3 length equals 13 residues. V lost 7 bases to trimming and J lost 10 bases, with 22 bases between them. Germline lookup yields CDR1 SQVTM and CDR2 ANQGSEA. The CDR3 DNA sequence: TGCAGCGCGACGGCCTCACAAAGCCAGCGAGCTTTCTTT. It is translated as CSATASQSQRAFF.

The rearrangement uses TRBV5-1 and TRBJ1-2; no firm D call. CDR3 length: 15 amino acids. V lost 3 bases to trimming and J lost 2 bases, with 14 bases between them. Germline V lookup: CDR1 SGHRS, CDR2 YFSETQ. CDR3 sequence reads: CASSWIGIENYGYTF. CDR3 bases: TGCGCCAGCAGCTGGATCGGGATCGAGAACTATGGCTACACCTTC. The full variable domain, in which reference TRBV5-1 and TRBJ1-2 provide the parts outside the CDR3, is KAGVTQTPRYLIKTRGQQVTLSCSPISGHRSVSWYQQTPGQGLQFLFEYFSETQRNKGNFPGRFSGRQFSNSRSEMNVSTLELGDSALYLCASSWIGIENYGYTFGSGTRLTVV.